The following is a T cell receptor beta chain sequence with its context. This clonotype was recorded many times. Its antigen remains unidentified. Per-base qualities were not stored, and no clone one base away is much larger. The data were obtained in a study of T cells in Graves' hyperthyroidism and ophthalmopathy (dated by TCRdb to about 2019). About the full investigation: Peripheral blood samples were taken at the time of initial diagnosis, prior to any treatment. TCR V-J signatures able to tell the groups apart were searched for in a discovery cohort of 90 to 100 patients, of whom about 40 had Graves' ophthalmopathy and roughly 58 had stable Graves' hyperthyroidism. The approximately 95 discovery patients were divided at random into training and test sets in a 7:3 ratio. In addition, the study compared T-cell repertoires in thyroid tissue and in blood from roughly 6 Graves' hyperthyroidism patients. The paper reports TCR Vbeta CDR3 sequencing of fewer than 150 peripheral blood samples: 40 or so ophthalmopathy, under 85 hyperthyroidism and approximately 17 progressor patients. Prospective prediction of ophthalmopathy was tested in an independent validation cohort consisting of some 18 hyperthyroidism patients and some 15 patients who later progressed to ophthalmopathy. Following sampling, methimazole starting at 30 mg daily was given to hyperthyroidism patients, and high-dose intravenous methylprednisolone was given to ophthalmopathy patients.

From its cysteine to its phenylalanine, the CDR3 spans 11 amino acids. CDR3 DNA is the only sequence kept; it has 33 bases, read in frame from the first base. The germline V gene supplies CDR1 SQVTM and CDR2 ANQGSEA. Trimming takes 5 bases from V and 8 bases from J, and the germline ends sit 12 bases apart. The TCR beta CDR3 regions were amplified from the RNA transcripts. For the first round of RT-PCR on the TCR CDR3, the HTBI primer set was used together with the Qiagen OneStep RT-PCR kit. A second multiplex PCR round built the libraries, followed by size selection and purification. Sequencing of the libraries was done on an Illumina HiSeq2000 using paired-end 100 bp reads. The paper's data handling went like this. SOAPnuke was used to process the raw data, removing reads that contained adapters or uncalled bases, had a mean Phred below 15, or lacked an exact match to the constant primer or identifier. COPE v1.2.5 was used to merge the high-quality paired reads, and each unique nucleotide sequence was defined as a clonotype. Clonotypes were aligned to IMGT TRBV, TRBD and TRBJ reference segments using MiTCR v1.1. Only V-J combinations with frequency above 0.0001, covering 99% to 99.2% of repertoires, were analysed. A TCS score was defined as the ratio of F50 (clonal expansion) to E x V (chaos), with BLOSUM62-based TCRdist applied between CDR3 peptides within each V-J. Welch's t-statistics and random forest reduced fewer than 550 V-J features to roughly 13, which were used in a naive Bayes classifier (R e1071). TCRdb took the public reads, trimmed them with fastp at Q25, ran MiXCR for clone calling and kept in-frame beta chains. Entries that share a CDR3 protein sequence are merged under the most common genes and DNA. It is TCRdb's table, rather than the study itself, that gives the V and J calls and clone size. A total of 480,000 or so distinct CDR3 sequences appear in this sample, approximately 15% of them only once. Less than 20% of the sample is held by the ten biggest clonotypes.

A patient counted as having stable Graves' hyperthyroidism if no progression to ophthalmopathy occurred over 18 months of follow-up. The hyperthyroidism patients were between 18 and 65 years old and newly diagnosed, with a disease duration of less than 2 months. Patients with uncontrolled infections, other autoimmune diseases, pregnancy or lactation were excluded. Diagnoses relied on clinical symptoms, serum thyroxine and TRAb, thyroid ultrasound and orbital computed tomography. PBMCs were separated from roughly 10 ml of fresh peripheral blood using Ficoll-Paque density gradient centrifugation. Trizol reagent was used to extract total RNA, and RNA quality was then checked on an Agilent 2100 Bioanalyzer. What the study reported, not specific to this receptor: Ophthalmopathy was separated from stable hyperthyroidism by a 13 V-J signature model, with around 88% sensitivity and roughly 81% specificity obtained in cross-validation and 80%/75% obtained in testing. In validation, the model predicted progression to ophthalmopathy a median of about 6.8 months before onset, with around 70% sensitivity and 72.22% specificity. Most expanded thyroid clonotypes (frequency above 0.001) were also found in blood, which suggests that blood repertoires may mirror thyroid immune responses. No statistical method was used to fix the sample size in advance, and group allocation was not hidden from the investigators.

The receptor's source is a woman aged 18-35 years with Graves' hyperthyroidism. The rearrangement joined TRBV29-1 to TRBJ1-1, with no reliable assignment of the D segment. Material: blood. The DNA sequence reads TGCAGCGTTCGGCGAGGACCCGAAGCTTTCTTT. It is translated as CSVRRGPEAFF.